The clone carrying this TCR beta chain has more than one count but fewer than ten. Its antigen is unknown. In the PCR, 60 Vbeta and 13 Jbeta primers were used. Data came from immunoSEQ multiplex PCR; TCRdb stores just in-frame clones and leaves some out. The sample comprises roughly 120,000 clones, around 76% of which are singletons, and about 12% rests with the top ten. The CDR3 contains 15 residues. CDR1 is SNHLY, CDR2 FYNNEI, per germline. The J segment lost 7 bases and the V segment lost 6 bases, leaving 6 bases of the junction unmatched. The sample originates from a study of cytomegalovirus exposure and HLA in healthy donors. Findings and limits, study-wide: Earlier analysis found most TCR beta V segments productive about 90% or about 30% of the time.

The clonotype was recovered from a woman aged 55-69 years in good health and CMV-seropositive. The genes are TRBV2 and TRBJ1-6; 10 positions match TRBD1. Source material: PBMCs. The DNA for the CDR3 is TGTGCCAGCAGCCGACAGGGGGCAGCGAATTCACCCCTCCACTTT. Its translation: CASSRQGAANSPLHF.